This T cell receptor beta chain was obtained from a study of long-term antiretroviral therapy in people with HIV (dated by TCRdb to the early 2020s). About the study as a whole: The earliest samples were collected approximately a decade before the 2015 WHO recommendation for immediate ART, a period when ART was typically delayed until CD4 counts fell. This retrospective serial study examined whether starting ART and sustained HIV suppression were associated with changes in the composition and diversity of the TRB repertoire in peripheral blood. A total of fewer than 200 cryopreserved PBMC samples were contributed to the cohort by 30 adults with confirmed HIV infection, with samples collected serially over a mean of around 6 years (range 1-12). No cross-contamination during QIAcube processing turned up in test extractions that ran a monoclonal T-cell line alongside 30 to 40 polyclonal samples. Of the roughly 30 participants with HIV, some 12 were female. General findings and caveats noted by the study authors: The samples span the years 2004 to 2017, and the ART regimens used at that time may not be as effective as current regimens. No data were available on ART adherence, viral resistance or therapy changes, limiting inferences about post-ART repertoire changes. Expanded TRB clones identified before ART initiation dominated the repertoire across all time points, though the dominance fluctuated and decreased in many PLHIV after ART. A significant increase in TRB diversity was found to be associated with ART initiation, although TRB diversity was observed to remain significantly below that of transplant donor controls even after long-term ART. Compared with controls, HIV repertoires had narrower CDR3 length ranges, and the network structure pointed to an antigen-experienced repertoire that shifted only slightly toward naive after ART. Unsorted PBMC were profiled instead of sorted CD4+ and CD8+ T cells because pre-ART samples had limited cell numbers. Owing to limited PBMC availability, only the TCR beta chain was sequenced, without alpha chain pairing.

The immunoSEQ hsTCRB v3.0 assay was used at survey level resolution to sequence the TRB variable region. A depth of 40,000-50,000 T-cell genomes per sample was targeted for TRB sequencing. An Illumina MiSeq with a v3 150-cycle kit was used to sequence the pooled TRB libraries. In the original analysis: Repertoire analysis was performed in R inside a reproducible Nextflow workflow that covered QC, data transformation and analysis. LymphoSeq2, an R package for exploring AIRR-Seq data, was used to implement custom analyses. Four samples that yielded fewer than 5000 total TRB sequences were excluded, so that some 190 HIV repertoires were analyzed. Of the roughly 180 retained HIV repertoires, almost 60 were collected before and 120 to 130 after ART initiation. Repertoires were downsampled to 5000 TRB nucleotide sequences, with summary statistics averaged over 100 downsampling iterations. The analysis kept only TRB sequences whose CDR3 regions were at least seven amino acids long. Two measures captured diversity: a Shannon entropy-derived clonality score and the Gini coefficient. Repertoire networks linked the top 5000 CDR3 amino acid sequences whenever two sequences differed by an edit distance of one. GLIPH2 predicted antigen specificity groups and MHC restriction for TRB CDR3 amino acid sequences. To flag known CMV, EBV, HIV or tissue antigen associations, CDR3 amino acid sequences were matched against VDJdb and McPAS-TCR. Pre-ART, post-ART and control groups were compared with Wilcoxon signed-rank tests and Holm-Bonferroni correction. Imported from immuneACCESS, the table was reduced by TCRdb to in-frame sequences with V and J called. These copies leave out some clones; in studies compared against another copy, an unresolved V gene accounts for under half, and the cause of the remainder is not known. That table is the source of V, J and clone size, and D and trimming were worked out from the DNA. This sample comprises roughly 30,000 clones, approximately 93% of them detected only once. 6% to 7% of the sample belongs to the ten largest clones.

Turning to this clone: This clone's antigen is unknown. The record has no base qualities; no much larger clone is one base away.

Including cysteine and phenylalanine, the CDR3 has 13 amino acids. Of all the DNA, just the CDR3 is kept, 39 bases in frame from base 1. The V end loses 4 bases and the J end loses 4 bases, and a stretch of 10 bases separates them. According to the germline V gene (reference sequence), CDR1 reads SGHNT and CDR2 reads YYREEE. Participants were included only if at least one PBMC sample before ART initiation and at least two post-ART samples were available. All participants with HIV were treated in the United States of America. Before DNA extraction, cryopreserved samples containing roughly 0.9-10 million PBMC were thawed and washed. At the time of the earliest PBMC sample, participants with HIV were aged between about 20 and 55 years. PBMC samples were contributed by each participant from 1-4 timepoints before ART initiation and 2-8 timepoints after ART initiation, with a median of 7 samples. For every participant, serial HIV viral load, CD4+ T-cell count, ART history and demographic data were obtained. Genomic DNA was extracted from unsorted PBMC with a Qiagen kit on a QIAcube, with processing performed in batches of 12 samples.

This receptor was identified in a woman between 35 and 50 years old with HIV. The material sequenced was unsorted PBMCs, taken about 6.5 years after starting antiretroviral therapy. Recombination connected TRBV5-4 to TRBJ2-3, with the D gene not clear enough to name. The CDR3 is CASSLFSSDTQYF. The nucleotides are TGTGCCAGCAGCCTCTTCAGTTCAGATACGCAGTATTTT.